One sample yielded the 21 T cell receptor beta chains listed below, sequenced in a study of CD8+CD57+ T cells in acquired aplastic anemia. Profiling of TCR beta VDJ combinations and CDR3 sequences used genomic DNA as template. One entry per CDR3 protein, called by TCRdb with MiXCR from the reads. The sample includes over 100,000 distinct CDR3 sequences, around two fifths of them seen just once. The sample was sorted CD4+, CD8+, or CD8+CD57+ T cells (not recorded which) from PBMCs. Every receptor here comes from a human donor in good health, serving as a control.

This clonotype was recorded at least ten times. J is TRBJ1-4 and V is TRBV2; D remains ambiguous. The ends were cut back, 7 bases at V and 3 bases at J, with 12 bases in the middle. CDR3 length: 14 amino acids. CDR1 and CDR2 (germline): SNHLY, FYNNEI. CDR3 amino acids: CASNWGEANEKLFF. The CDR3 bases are TGTGCCAGCAATTGGGGAGAGGCTAATGAAAAACTGTTTTTT.

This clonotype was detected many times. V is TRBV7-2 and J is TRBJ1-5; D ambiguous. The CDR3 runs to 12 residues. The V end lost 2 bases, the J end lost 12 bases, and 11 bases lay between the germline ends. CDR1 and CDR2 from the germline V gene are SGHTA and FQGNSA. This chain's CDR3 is CASSLRGMGQHF. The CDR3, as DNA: TGTGCCAGCAGCTTACGGGGAATGGGCCAGCATTTT.

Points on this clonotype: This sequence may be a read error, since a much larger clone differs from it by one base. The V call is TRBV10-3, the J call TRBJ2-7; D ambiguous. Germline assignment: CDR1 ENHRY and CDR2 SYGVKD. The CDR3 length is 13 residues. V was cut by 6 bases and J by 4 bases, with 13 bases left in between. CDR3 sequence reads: CAISLGRNYEQYF. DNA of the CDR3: TGTGCCATCAGCCTAGGACGGAATTACGAGCAGTACTTC.

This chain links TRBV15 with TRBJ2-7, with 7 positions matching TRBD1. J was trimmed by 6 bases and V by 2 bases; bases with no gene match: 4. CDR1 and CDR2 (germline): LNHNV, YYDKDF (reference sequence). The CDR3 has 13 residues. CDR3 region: CATSRRQGGEQYF. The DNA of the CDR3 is TGTGCCACCAGCAGACGACAGGGTGGCGAGCAGTACTTC.

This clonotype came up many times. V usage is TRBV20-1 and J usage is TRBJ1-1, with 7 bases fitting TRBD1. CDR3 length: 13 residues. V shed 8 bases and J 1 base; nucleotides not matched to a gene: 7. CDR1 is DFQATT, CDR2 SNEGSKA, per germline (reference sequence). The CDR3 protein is CSTHSGGNTEAFF. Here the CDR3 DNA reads TGCAGTACGCACTCAGGGGGGAACACTGAAGCTTTCTTT.

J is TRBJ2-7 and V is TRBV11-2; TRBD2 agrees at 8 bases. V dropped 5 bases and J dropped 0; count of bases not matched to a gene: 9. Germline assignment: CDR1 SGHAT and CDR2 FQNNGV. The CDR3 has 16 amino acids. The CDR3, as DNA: TGTGCCAGCAGCCGGTCGGTGACTAGCGCCTCCTACGAGCAGTACTTC. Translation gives CASSRSVTSASYEQYF.

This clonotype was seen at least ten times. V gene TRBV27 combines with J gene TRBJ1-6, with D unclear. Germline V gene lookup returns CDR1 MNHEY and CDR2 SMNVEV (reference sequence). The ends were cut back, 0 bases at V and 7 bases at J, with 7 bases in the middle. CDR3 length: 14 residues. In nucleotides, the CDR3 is TGTGCCAGCAGTTTATCCAATTTGAATTCACCCCTCCACTTT. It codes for CASSLSNLNSPLHF.

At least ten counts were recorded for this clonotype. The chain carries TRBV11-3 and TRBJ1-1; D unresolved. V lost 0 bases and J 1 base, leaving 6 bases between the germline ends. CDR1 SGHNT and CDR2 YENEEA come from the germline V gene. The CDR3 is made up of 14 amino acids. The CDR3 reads CASSLDQGNTEAFF. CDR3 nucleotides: TGTGCCAGCAGCTTAGATCAAGGGAACACTGAAGCTTTCTTT.

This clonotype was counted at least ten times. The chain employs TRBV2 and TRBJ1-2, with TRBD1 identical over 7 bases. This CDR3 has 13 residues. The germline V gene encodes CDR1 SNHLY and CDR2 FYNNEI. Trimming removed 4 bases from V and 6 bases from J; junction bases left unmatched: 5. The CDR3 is CASSARGRDGYTF. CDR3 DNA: TGTGCCAGCAGTGCAAGGGGGCGCGATGGCTACACCTTC.

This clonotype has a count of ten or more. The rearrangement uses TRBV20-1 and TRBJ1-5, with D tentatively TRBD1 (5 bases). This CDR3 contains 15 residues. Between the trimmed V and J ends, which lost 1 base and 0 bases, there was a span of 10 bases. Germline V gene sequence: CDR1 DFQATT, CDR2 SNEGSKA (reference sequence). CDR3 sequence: CSARVTDHSNQPQHF. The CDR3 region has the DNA TGCAGTGCTAGAGTGACAGATCATAGCAATCAGCCCCAGCATTTT.

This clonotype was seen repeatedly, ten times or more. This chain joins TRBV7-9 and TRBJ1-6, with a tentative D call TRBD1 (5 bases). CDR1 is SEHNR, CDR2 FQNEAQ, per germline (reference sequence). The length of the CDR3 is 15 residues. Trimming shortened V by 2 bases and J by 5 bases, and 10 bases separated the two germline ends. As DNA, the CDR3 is TGTGCCAGCAGCTTAACGGCAGGGAATAATTCACCCCTCCACTTT. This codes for CASSLTAGNNSPLHF.

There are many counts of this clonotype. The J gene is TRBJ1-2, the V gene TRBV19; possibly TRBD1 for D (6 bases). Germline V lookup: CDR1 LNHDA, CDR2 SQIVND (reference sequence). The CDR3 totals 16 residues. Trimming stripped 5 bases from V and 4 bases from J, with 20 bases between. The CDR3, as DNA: TGTGCCAGTAGTGGGACACCTGCAGGGGTGGCCTATGGCTACACCTTC. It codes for CASSGTPAGVAYGYTF.

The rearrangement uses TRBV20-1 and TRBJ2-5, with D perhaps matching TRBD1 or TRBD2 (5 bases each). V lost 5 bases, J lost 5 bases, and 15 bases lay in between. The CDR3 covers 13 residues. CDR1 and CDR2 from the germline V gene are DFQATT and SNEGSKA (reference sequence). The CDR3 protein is CSAARGQGETQYF. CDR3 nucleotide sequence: TGCAGTGCTGCACGGGGCCAGGGCGAGACCCAGTACTTC.

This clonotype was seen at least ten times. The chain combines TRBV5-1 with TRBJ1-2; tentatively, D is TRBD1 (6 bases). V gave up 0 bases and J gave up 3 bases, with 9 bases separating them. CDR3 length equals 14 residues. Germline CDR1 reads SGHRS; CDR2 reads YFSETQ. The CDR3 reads CASSLGTAHYGYTF. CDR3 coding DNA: TGCGCCAGCAGCTTGGGGACAGCCCACTATGGCTACACCTTC. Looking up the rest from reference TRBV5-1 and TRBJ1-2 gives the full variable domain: KAGVTQTPRYLIKTRGQQVTLSCSPISGHRSVSWYQQTPGQGLQFLFEYFSETQRNKGNFPGRFSGRQFSNSRSEMNVSTLELGDSALYLCASSLGTAHYGYTFGSGTRLTVV.

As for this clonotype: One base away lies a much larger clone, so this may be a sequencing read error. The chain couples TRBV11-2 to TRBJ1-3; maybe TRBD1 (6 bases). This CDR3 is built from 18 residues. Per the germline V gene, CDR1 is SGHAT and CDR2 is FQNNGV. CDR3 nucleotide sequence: TGTGCCAGCAGCTCTAACCCACTGGACAGACCCTCTGGAAACACCACATATTTT. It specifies CASSSNPLDRPSGNTTYF. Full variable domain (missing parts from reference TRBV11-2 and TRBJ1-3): EAGVAQSPRYKIIEKRQSVAFWCNPISGHATLYWYQQILGQGPKLLIQFQNNGVVDDSQLPKDRFSAERLKGVDSTLKIQPAKLEDSAVYLCASSSNPLDRPSGNTTYFGEGSWLTVV.

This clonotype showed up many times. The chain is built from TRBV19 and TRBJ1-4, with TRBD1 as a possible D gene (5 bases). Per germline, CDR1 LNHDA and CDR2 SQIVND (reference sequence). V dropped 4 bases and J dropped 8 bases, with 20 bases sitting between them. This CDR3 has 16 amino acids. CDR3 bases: TGTGCCAGTAGTAATAGAAGAAGAGGGGACGGCGAAAAACTGTTTTTT. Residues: CASSNRRRGDGEKLFF.

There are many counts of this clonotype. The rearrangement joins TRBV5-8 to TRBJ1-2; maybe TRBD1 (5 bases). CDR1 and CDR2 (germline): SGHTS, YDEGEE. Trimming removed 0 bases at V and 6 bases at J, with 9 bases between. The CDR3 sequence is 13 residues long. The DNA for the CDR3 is TGTGCCAGCAGCTTGGAACCAGGGAATGGCTACACCTTC. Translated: CASSLEPGNGYTF.

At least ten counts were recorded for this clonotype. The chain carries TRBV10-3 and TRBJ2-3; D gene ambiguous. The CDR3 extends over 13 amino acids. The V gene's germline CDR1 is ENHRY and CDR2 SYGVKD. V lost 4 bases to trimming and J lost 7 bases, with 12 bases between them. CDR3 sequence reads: CAISVGAANTQYF. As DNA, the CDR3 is TGTGCCATCAGTGTCGGTGCGGCAAATACGCAGTATTTT.

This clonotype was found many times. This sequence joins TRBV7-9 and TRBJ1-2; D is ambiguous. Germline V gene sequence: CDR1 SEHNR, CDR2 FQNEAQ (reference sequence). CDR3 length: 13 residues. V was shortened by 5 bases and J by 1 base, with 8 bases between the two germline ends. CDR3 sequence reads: CASSIGDNYGYTF. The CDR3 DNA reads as TGTGCCAGCAGCATCGGAGATAACTATGGCTACACCTTC. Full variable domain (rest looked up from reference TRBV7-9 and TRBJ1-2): DTGVSQNPRHKITKRGQNVTFRCDPISEHNRLYWYRQTLGQGPEFLTYFQNEAQLEKSRLLSDRFSAERPKGSFSTLEIQRTEQGDSAMYLCASSIGDNYGYTFGSGTRLTVV.

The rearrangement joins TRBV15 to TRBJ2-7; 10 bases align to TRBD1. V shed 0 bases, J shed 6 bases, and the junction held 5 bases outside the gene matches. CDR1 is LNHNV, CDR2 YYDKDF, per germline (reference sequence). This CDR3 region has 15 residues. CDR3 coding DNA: TGTGCCACCAGCAGAGACCCTGGGGACAGGGGCGAGCAGTACTTC. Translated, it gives CATSRDPGDRGEQYF.

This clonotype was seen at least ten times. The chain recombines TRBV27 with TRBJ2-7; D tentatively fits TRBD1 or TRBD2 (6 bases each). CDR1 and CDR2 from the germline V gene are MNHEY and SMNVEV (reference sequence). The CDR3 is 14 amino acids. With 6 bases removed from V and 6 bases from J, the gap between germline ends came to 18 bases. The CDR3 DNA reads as TGTGCCAGCAGGTTACAGGGAGGTCGTTTCGAGCAGTACTTC. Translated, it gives CASRLQGGRFEQYF.